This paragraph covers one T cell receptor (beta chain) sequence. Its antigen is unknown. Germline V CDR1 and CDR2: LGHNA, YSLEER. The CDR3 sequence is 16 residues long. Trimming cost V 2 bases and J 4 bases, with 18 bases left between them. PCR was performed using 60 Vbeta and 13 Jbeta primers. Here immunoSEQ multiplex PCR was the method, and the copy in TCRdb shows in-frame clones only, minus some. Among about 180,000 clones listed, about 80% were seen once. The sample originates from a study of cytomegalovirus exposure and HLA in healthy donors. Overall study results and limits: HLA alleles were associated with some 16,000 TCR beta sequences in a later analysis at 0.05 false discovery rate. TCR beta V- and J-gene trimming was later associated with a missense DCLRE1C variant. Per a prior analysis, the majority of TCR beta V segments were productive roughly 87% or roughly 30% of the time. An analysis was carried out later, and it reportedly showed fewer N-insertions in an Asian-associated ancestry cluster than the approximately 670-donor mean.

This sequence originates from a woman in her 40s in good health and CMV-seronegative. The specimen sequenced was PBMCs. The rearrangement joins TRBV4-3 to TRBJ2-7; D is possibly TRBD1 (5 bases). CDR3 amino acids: CASSQSAPARGYEQYF. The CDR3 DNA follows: TGCGCCAGCAGCCAAAGCGCCCCAGCTAGGGGATACGAGCAGTACTTC.